The present entry profiles one T cell receptor beta chain with its context. Its antigen is unknown. Peripheral blood, in roughly 6-milliliter volumes, was drawn at each of two time points. With two-round multiplex PCR, TCR beta CDR3 sequences were amplified from genomic DNA. Specific primers for each TRBV and TRBJ gene were what first-round PCR used. TCRdb fed the multiplex PCR reads into MiXCR, producing one record per CDR3 protein. In the table there are 38,000 or so distinct CDR3 sequences, roughly a quarter of which are singletons. This sample is drawn from a study of prognosis after radiotherapy for stage I lung cancer. Study observations and caveats: Samples before stereotactic body radiation therapy had more unique TCR clones (median approximately 10,000 versus 7,000). Between patients with and without metastases, TRBV and TRBJ gene usage reportedly differed. Lower post-radiation Shannon entropy was seen in patients who went on to develop distant metastases.

Germline values: CDR1 SNHLY, CDR2 FYNNEI. The CDR3 is 17 amino acids. Trimming cost V 1 base and J 0 bases, with 13 bases left between them. This chain joins TRBV2 and TRBJ2-4; D is uncertain. This TCR was sampled from a donor aged 50 or older with non-small cell lung cancer. Sequenced here: PBMCs, sampled before or after stereotactic body radiation therapy (not recorded which). This chain's CDR3 is CASSEGEGILAKNIQYF. The CDR3 nucleotides read TGTGCCAGCAGTGAAGGAGAAGGCATACTAGCCAAAAACATTCAGTACTTC.